Following are 8 T cell receptor beta chains from one sample sequenced in a study of shared clonotypes between healthy human individuals. The protocol was immunoSEQ multiplex PCR, while the TCRdb copy is restricted to in-frame clones and leaves out a portion. The table shows under 2.5 million clones, with around 90% occurring only once. The sample taken for sequencing was naive CD4+ T cells from PBMCs. Stated subset: CD45RA+ positively selected. Source of these receptors: a man aged 18 to 30 in good health. Some clones in this sample may be carry-over from other donors' samples.

The rearrangement uses TRBV9 and TRBJ2-3; D is ambiguous. Germline V gene sequence: CDR1 SGDLS, CDR2 YYNGEE. V lost 2 bases to trimming and J lost 1 base, with 11 bases between them. The CDR3 consists of 15 residues. The CDR3 coding sequence is TGTGCCAGCAGCGTGGGCCCCTTGGGCACAGATACGCAGTATTTT. Protein product: CASSVGPLGTDTQYF.

V and J are TRBV14 and TRBJ2-2; 10 bases are shared with TRBD2. The germline CDR1 and CDR2 sequences are SGHDN and FVKESK. Unmatched junction bases numbered 10, after V lost 0 bases and J lost 6 bases. The CDR3 totals 18 residues. The CDR3 region is CASSQDIGLAGVAGELFF. The CDR3 nucleotides are TGTGCCAGCAGCCAAGATATTGGCCTAGCGGGAGTTGCCGGGGAGCTGTTTTTT.

This sequence joins TRBV6-1 and TRBJ2-3, with 7 bases that match TRBD1. Germline assignment: CDR1 MNHNS and CDR2 SASEGT. The CDR3 spans 16 residues. Germline trimming cut 3 bases from V and 4 bases from J; bases unmatched to any gene: 10. The CDR3 region is CASSDGGQGVSDTQYF. CDR3 nucleotide sequence: TGTGCCAGCAGTGACGGAGGCCAGGGGGTATCAGATACGCAGTATTTT.

This rearrangement joins TRBV7-2 to TRBJ1-2; no firm D call. The CDR3 is made up of 14 amino acids. Germline CDR1 SGHTA, CDR2 FQGNSA. V was pared by 2 bases and J by 8 bases, with 15 bases between. CDR3 in amino acids: CASSLLRQAVGYTF. The CDR3 nucleotides are TGTGCCAGCAGCTTACTTAGGCAGGCGGTCGGCTACACCTTC.

The chain carries TRBV6-4 and TRBJ1-5; 7 bases match TRBD1. The length of the CDR3 is 13 residues. CDR1 is MRHNA, CDR2 SNTAGT, per germline. Trimming took 7 bases from V and 7 from J; bases not matched to a gene: 7. The CDR3 sequence: CASIDRAGQPQHF. DNA for the CDR3: TGTGCCAGCATCGACAGGGCCGGGCAGCCCCAGCATTTT.

The chain uses TRBV5-1 and TRBJ2-3, with D perhaps TRBD1 (6 bases). The CDR3 length is 16 residues. Trimming took 4 bases from V and 1 from J, leaving 16 bases between them. Germline-derived CDR1 and CDR2 are SGHRS and YFSETQ. The CDR3 DNA follows: TGCGCCAGCAGCCCGATTCGGGACATTGGCACAGATACGCAGTATTTT. This sequence encodes CASSPIRDIGTDTQYF.

As to this clone: Additional DNA sequences in this sample encode the identical CDR3. The chain uses TRBV6-1 and TRBJ2-1; D is ambiguous. The length of the CDR3 is 13 residues. CDR1 is MNHNS, CDR2 SASEGT, per germline. Trimming removed 2 bases from V and 3 bases from J, with 5 bases in between. The CDR3, as DNA: TGTGCCAGCAGTGAATTGGACTACAATGAGCAGTTCTTC. This codes for CASSELDYNEQFF.

The sample holds one count of this clone. The J gene is TRBJ2-7, the V gene TRBV5-4; 11 bases are a match to TRBD2. V trimming: 3 bases; J trimming: 2 bases; junction bases outside the gene matches: 16. Germline V gives CDR1 SGHNT, CDR2 YYREEE (reference sequence). The CDR3 totals 19 residues. CDR3 nucleotide sequence: TGTGCCAGCAGCTCCAAAGGGGTTAGCGGGAGGGCCCCTCCCTACGAGCAGTACTTC. It specifies CASSSKGVSGRAPPYEQYF.